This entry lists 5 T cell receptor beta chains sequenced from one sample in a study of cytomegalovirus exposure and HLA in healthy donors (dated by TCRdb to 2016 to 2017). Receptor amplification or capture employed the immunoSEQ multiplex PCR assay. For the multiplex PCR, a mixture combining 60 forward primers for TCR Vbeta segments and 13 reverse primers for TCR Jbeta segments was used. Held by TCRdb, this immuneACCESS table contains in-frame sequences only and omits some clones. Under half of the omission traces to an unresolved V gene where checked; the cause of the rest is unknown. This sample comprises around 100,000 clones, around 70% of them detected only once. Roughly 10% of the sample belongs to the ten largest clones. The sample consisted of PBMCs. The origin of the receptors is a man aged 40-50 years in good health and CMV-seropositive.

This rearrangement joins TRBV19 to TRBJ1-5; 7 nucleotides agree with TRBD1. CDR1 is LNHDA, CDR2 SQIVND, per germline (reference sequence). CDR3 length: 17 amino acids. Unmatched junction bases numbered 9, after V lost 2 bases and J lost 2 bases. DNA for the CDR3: TGTGCCAGTAGTATAAACAGGGGAGGTAGAGGCAATCAGCCCCAGCATTTT. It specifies CASSINRGGRGNQPQHF.

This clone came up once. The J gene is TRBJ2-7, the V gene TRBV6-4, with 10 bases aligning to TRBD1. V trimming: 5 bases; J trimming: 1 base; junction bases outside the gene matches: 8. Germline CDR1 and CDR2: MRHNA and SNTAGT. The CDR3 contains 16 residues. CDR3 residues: CASSKIRDRGSYEQYV. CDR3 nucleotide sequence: TGTGCCAGCAGTAAAATCCGGGACAGGGGATCCTACGAGCAGTACGTC.

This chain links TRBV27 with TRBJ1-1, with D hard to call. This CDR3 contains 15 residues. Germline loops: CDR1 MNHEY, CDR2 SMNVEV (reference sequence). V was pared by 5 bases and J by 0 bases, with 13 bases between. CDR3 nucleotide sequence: TGTGCCAGCAGTACTACGACCGGGTTGAACACTGAAGCTTTCTTT. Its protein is CASSTTTGLNTEAFF.

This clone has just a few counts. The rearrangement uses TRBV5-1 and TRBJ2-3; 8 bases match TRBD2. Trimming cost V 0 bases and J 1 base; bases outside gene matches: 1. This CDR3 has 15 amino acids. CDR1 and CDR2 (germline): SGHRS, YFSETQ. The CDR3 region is CASSLETSGTDTQYF. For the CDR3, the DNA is TGCGCCAGCAGCTTGGAGACTAGCGGCACAGATACGCAGTATTTT.

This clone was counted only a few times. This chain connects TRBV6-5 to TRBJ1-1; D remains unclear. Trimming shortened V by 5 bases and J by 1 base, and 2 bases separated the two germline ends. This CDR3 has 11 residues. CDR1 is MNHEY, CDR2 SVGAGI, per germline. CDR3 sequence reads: CASSRNTEAFF. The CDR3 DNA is TGTGCCAGCAGTCGGAACACTGAAGCTTTCTTT.